This note documents a single T cell receptor beta chain sequence. Its antigen is unknown. The data were taken from a study of blood T cells in healthy people across ages. The second PCR ran about 6 to 12 cycles with a sample-barcoded 5' primer and J-beta primers. TCRdb ran MiXCR on the 5' RACE reads and lists one entry per CDR3 protein. The sample comprises hundreds of thousands of distinct CDR3 sequences, more than 45% of which are singletons, and 20% to 25% rests with the top ten. CDR3 length: 19 residues. Germline loops: CDR1 SQVTM, CDR2 ANQGSEA. Notes on the study in general: What prevented conclusive comparison of naive and antigen-experienced cells was that PBMCs were unsorted. With naive T cell percentage, TCR beta diversity showed a strong correlation.

This chain connects TRBV29-1 to TRBJ2-5; 7 nucleotides align to TRBD2. The assigned J gene may be wrong: the sequence end matches TRBJ2-7 better. Sequencing used blood. The TCR originated in a man aged 30-40 years in good health. The DNA of the CDR3 is TGCAGCGTCGGAGGAAGGAGTCGGCACAGCGGTCGGGGGGTGTACGAGCAGTACTTC. Residues: CSVGGRSRHSGRGVYEQYF.